These 20 T cell receptor beta chains were sequenced from one sample in a study of blood T cell repertoires in COVID-19. Clones were sequenced by immunoSEQ multiplex PCR, and TCRdb holds only the in-frame ones, with some missing. This sample has roughly 63,000 clones; about 90% occur once, and the top ten carry over 20%. The sequenced sample consisted of peripheral blood. The receptors stem from a woman between 50 and 59 years old with active or convalescent COVID-19.

The V and J genes are TRBV5-1 and TRBJ2-5, with TRBD2 matching 7 bases. The CDR3 consists of 18 residues. Germline V gives CDR1 SGHRS, CDR2 YFSETQ. The V segment lost 1 base and the J segment 5 bases; nucleotides outside the gene matches: 17. The CDR3 sequence: CASSLTGTNEGTRETQYF. In DNA form, the CDR3 reads TGCGCCAGCAGCTTGACCGGGACTAACGAGGGGACGCGTGAGACCCAGTACTTC.

The CDR3 region is CASSPRDQAGELFF. As DNA, the CDR3 is TGTGCCAGCTCACCGAGGGATCAGGCCGGGGAGCTGTTTTTT. J is TRBJ2-2 and V is TRBV18; D may be TRBD2 (5 bases). Germline CDR1 and CDR2: KGHSH and LQKENI. Trimming shortened V by 3 bases and J by 6 bases, and 11 bases separated the two germline ends. The CDR3 totals 14 residues.

This chain connects TRBV28 to TRBJ2-7; 10 nucleotides agree with TRBD1. Looked up from germline, CDR1 is MDHEN and CDR2 is SYDVKM. V lost 4 bases, J lost 3 bases, and 3 bases stayed unmatched. The CDR3 is made up of 14 amino acids. In DNA, the CDR3 is TGTGCCAGCAGTTCCGGGACAGGGGACTACGAGCAGTACTTC. Protein sequence: CASSSGTGDYEQYF. The full variable domain, with the rest looked up from reference TRBV28 and TRBJ2-7, is DVKVTQSSRYLVKRTGEKVFLECVQDMDHENMFWYRQDPGLGLRLIYFSYDVKMKEKGDIPEGYSVSREKKERFSLILESASTNQTSMYLCASSSGTGDYEQYFGPGTRLTVT.

The chain employs TRBV7-2 and TRBJ1-2, with 9 bases lining up with TRBD1. Trimming cost V 4 bases and J 4 bases; bases outside gene matches: 16. This CDR3 has 18 residues. Germline V lookup: CDR1 SGHTA, CDR2 FQGNSA. The CDR3 coding sequence is TGTGCCAGCAGCTCCACTGGTGGTGCGGGACAGGGAATCTATGGCTACACCTTC. As protein: CASSSTGGAGQGIYGYTF.

The chain employs TRBV6-1 and TRBJ1-3; D call uncertain. The germline V and J ends were trimmed by 2 bases and 0 bases, with 5 bases remaining between them. This CDR3 region has 14 residues. Germline V gene data show CDR1 as MNHNS and CDR2 as SASEGT. CDR3 amino acids: CASSELRSGNTIYF. CDR3 coding DNA: TGTGCCAGCAGTGAACTCCGCTCTGGAAACACCATATATTTT.

The CDR3 DNA is TGCGCCAGCAGTCAGTCGCCGGGACTAGCGGGAGACTTGGGGATCACAGATACGCAGTATTTT. This gives the protein CASSQSPGLAGDLGITDTQYF. The chain joins TRBV23-1 to TRBJ2-3; 14 bases line up with TRBD2. TRBV23-1 is placed among ORFs of uncertain function. The CDR3 runs to 21 residues. The V and J ends lost 3 bases and 2 bases, in that order; junction bases with no gene match: 16.

This clone was detected only once. The chain links TRBV30 to TRBJ1-2; 7 nucleotides align to TRBD1. The CDR3 totals 13 residues. CDR1 GTSNPN and CDR2 SVGIG come from the germline V gene (reference sequence). The DNA for the CDR3 is TGTGCTCGCGGGACAGCTAACCCCTATGGCTACACCTTC. As protein: CARGTANPYGYTF.

The DNA for the CDR3 is TGTGCCAGCAGTGGGCTAGCCAGCACAGATACGCAGTATTTT. It specifies CASSGLASTDTQYF. This chain joins TRBV2 and TRBJ2-3; possibly TRBD2 for D (5 bases). Germline V lookup: CDR1 SNHLY, CDR2 FYNNEI. The V and J ends lost 4 bases and 0 bases respectively, with 8 bases between them. This CDR3 comprises 14 residues.

The genes are TRBV5-6 and TRBJ2-7, with D perhaps TRBD2 (5 bases). Deletions cut 0 bases from V and 6 bases from J, with 10 bases between. CDR1 SGHDT and CDR2 YYEEEE come from the germline V gene. The CDR3 has 13 residues. CDR3 coding DNA: TGTGCCAGCAGCTTGGGAGGGAGCGGCGAGCAGTACTTC. Protein sequence: CASSLGGSGEQYF.

In DNA form, the CDR3 reads TGTGCCAGCAGCAAGACTAGCGGGACCTCGAACACCGGGGAGCTGTTTTTT. It codes for CASSKTSGTSNTGELFF. The rearrangement joins TRBV11-2 to TRBJ2-2; 11 bases fit TRBD2. This CDR3 spans 17 amino acids. The V gene end was trimmed by 5 bases and the J gene end by 0 bases; junction bases not matched to a gene: 5. The germline V gene encodes CDR1 SGHAT and CDR2 FQNNGV.

CDR3 DNA sequence: TGTGCCAGCAGTGAGTCCAGATCCTATAATTCACCCCTCCACTTT. Encoded protein: CASSESRSYNSPLHF. The chain carries TRBV2 and TRBJ1-6; the D is unclear. The CDR3 has 15 residues. Trimming pared 3 bases from V and 1 base from J, leaving 7 bases between. Germline CDR1 reads SNHLY; CDR2 reads FYNNEI.

The DNA for the CDR3 is TGTGCCAGCAGCCTGACTTCTAGCGCCAATGAGCAGTTCTTC. This codes for CASSLTSSANEQFF. The chain combines TRBV7-9 with TRBJ2-1, with a tentative D call TRBD2 (6 bases). Germline V gene lookup returns CDR1 SEHNR and CDR2 FQNEAQ (reference sequence). The CDR3 runs to 14 residues. Trimming took off 5 bases at V and 6 bases at J, with 14 bases between the two ends.

Only one count was recorded for this clone. The V and J genes are TRBV3-1 (or the pseudogene TRBV3-2) and TRBJ2-5, with 15 bases lining up with TRBD2. V shed 4 bases and J 3 bases; nucleotides not matched to a gene: 3. The CDR3 is 16 amino acids. The germline V gene encodes CDR1 LGHDT and CDR2 YNNKEL (reference sequence). The CDR3 is CASSPGLAGGEETQYF. CDR3 nucleotides: TGTGCCAGCAGCCCTGGACTAGCGGGAGGGGAAGAGACCCAGTACTTC.

This chain uses TRBV6-1 with TRBJ1-5, with 7 bases that match TRBD1. The V gene's germline CDR1 is MNHNS and CDR2 SASEGT. The CDR3 has 14 residues. V was clipped by 5 bases and J by 6 bases; unmatched bases: 7. CDR3 protein: CASSLTGVGQPQHF. The CDR3 bases are TGTGCCAGCAGTCTTACAGGGGTCGGTCAGCCCCAGCATTTT.

The rearrangement joins TRBV7-8 to TRBJ2-1, with D perhaps TRBD2 (6 bases). The CDR3 loop spans 14 amino acids. In germline, CDR1 is SGHVS, CDR2 FQNEAQ. Trimming cost V 5 bases and J 0 bases, with 8 bases left between them. This CDR3 reads CASSAGSSYNEQFF. For the CDR3, the DNA is TGTGCCAGCAGCGCCGGGAGCTCCTACAATGAGCAGTTCTTC.

The chain links TRBV6-6 to TRBJ1-5; D unclear. The V gene lost 2 bases and the J gene lost 4 bases, with 6 bases spanning the gap. Per the germline V gene, CDR1 is MNHNY and CDR2 is SVGAGI (reference sequence). This CDR3 is built from 13 residues. Here the CDR3 reads CASSYRGNQPQHF. The CDR3 DNA follows: TGTGCCAGCAGTTACAGAGGAAATCAGCCCCAGCATTTT.

The CDR3 sequence: CASSQEWREGPYNEQFF. Here the CDR3 DNA reads TGTGCCAGCAGCCAAGAATGGCGGGAGGGCCCCTACAATGAGCAGTTCTTC. This chain links TRBV4-2 with TRBJ2-1; 9 bases align to TRBD2. V lost 0 bases to trimming and J lost 2 bases; unmatched junction nucleotides: 5. Looked up from germline, CDR1 is LGHNA and CDR2 is YNFKEQ. The CDR3 length is 17 residues.

This rearrangement joins TRBV7-2 to TRBJ2-7; no reliable D call. CDR1 and CDR2 from the germline V gene are SGHTA and FQGNSA. The germline V and J ends were trimmed by 1 base and 4 bases, with 8 bases remaining between them. This CDR3 is built from 13 residues. CDR3 bases: TGTGCCAGCAGCTTAGGGGCCCGATACGAGCAGTACTTC. The encoded protein is CASSLGARYEQYF.

The chain employs TRBV19 and TRBJ1-5; no firm D call. Trimming stripped 6 bases from V and 4 bases from J, with 16 bases between. The CDR3 runs to 15 residues. Germline V gene sequence: CDR1 LNHDA, CDR2 SQIVND (reference sequence). The CDR3 is CASSAWGEENQPQHF. DNA of the CDR3: TGTGCCAGTAGCGCCTGGGGAGAAGAAAATCAGCCCCAGCATTTT.

The rearrangement links TRBV2 to TRBJ1-2, with 9 positions matching TRBD1. This CDR3 contains 14 residues. J lost 6 bases, V lost 10 bases, and 12 bases had no gene match. Germline V gives CDR1 SNHLY, CDR2 FYNNEI. The chain's CDR3 is CATQILQGANGYTF. In DNA form, the CDR3 reads TGTGCCACTCAAATTCTACAGGGGGCAAATGGCTACACCTTC.